This T cell receptor beta chain was sequenced during a study of blood T cell repertoires in COVID-19. Recruits, aged roughly 18 to 95 years, lived in roughly 22 US areas. Recovered status in Cohort 3 required two negative PCRs, clearance, or symptom resolution. Produced via immunoSEQ multiplex PCR; TCRdb's table is partial and in-frame only. The sample holds around 330,000 clones; about nine tenths are singletons and the top ten take around 8.9%. V lost 0 bases and J lost 4, with 14 bases in between. The germline CDR1 and CDR2 sequences are SGHRS and YFSETQ. The CDR3 runs to 16 residues. The sequenced sample was PBMCs or T cells enriched from blood (not recorded which). The J gene is TRBJ1-5, the V gene TRBV5-1; tentative D call: TRBD1 (6 bases). The source is a woman aged 18-35 years who had recovered from COVID-19. CDR3 nucleotide sequence: TGCGCCAGCAGCTTGGGGTTGTCAGGGGCAAATCAGCCCCAGCATTTT. Amino acids: CASSLGLSGANQPQHF.